The 9 T cell receptor beta chains below come from one sample, sequenced in a study of TIL therapy for anti-PD-1-resistant metastatic lung cancer. The immunoSEQ assay was v3. TCRdb's copy holds only in-frame clones and misses some; the assay was immunoSEQ multiplex PCR. The data show about 36,000 clones, about 73% seen once. Time point defined: pre-treatment sample, taken before nivolumab and TIL therapy. Sequencing used blood, obtained at baseline. These TCRs come from a person aged 25 to 80 with non-small cell lung cancer.

This clone was seen a handful of times. The rearrangement links TRBV28 to TRBJ2-7; perhaps TRBD1 as D (6 bases). The CDR3 has 14 residues. Trimming removed 5 bases at V and 10 bases at J, with 21 bases between. Germline V lookup: CDR1 MDHEN, CDR2 SYDVKM. The CDR3 DNA reads TGTGCCAGCAGTGGGGGCGTCCCGGCCCCCTTCCAGTACTTC. Translation gives CASSGGVPAPFQYF.

The chain recombines TRBV7-2 with TRBJ2-5, with 8 bases lining up with TRBD2. The CDR3 has 14 amino acids. Germline V gene lookup returns CDR1 SGHTA and CDR2 FQGNSA. V shed 3 bases, J shed 4 bases, and the junction held 4 bases outside the gene matches. CDR3 bases: TGTGCCAGCAGCTTCGGGGGGGCTTTAGAGACCCAGTACTTC. It codes for CASSFGGALETQYF.

The gene calls are TRBV7-9 and TRBJ2-3; D uncertain. The CDR3 totals 12 residues. V lost 4 bases and J 3 bases, leaving 5 bases between the germline ends. Germline V CDR1 and CDR2: SEHNR, FQNEAQ (reference sequence). The CDR3 spells CASSSPTDTQYF. In DNA form, the CDR3 reads TGTGCCAGCAGCTCACCAACAGATACGCAGTATTTT. The whole variable domain, remainder taken from reference TRBV7-9 and TRBJ2-3, is DTGVSQNPRHKITKRGQNVTFRCDPISEHNRLYWYRQTLGQGPEFLTYFQNEAQLEKSRLLSDRFSAERPKGSFSTLEIQRTEQGDSAMYLCASSSPTDTQYFGPGTRLTVL.

The rearrangement uses TRBV28 and TRBJ1-5; D is uncertain. The germline V and J ends were trimmed by 5 bases and 0 bases, with 14 bases remaining between them. CDR1 and CDR2 (germline): MDHEN, SYDVKM. There are 16 residues in the CDR3. CDR3 nucleotide sequence: TGTGCCAGCAGTCGGGAGGGTAGGCATAGCAATCAGCCCCAGCATTTT. Amino acids: CASSREGRHSNQPQHF.

The chain recombines TRBV13 with TRBJ2-7, with a tentative D call TRBD2 (5 bases). V was clipped by 3 bases and J by 2 bases, with 11 bases between them. CDR3 length: 14 amino acids. Germline V gives CDR1 PRHDT, CDR2 FYEKMQ (reference sequence). The CDR3 DNA is TGTGCCAGCAGCTTTACGGGGAATACCTACGAGCAGTACTTC. Translated, it gives CASSFTGNTYEQYF. The full variable domain, in which reference TRBV13 and TRBJ2-7 provide the parts outside the CDR3, is AAGVIQSPRHLIKEKRETATLKCYPIPRHDTVYWYQQGPGQDPQFLISFYEKMQSDKGSIPDRFSAQQFSDYHSELNMSSLELGDSALYFCASSFTGNTYEQYFGPGTRLTVT.

The J gene is TRBJ2-7, the V gene TRBV5-1, with TRBD1 identical over 7 bases. CDR3 length: 14 amino acids. Looked up from germline, CDR1 is SGHRS and CDR2 is YFSETQ. The V segment lost 4 bases and the J segment 3 bases; nucleotides outside the gene matches: 7. CDR3 nucleotide sequence: TGCGCCAGCAGCCAAAGACAGGGAAACTACGAGCAGTACTTC. Its protein is CASSQRQGNYEQYF.

The chain joins TRBV4-2 to TRBJ2-1, with a tentative D call TRBD2 (6 bases). Germline V gene sequence: CDR1 LGHNA, CDR2 YNFKEQ. Trimming removed 0 bases from V and 7 bases from J, with 7 bases in between. The CDR3 length is 13 residues. CDR3 sequence reads: CASSQEGGNEQFF. CDR3 bases: TGTGCCAGCAGCCAAGAGGGGGGTAATGAGCAGTTCTTC.

The CDR3 sequence is CASSWWDRRNEQFF. In nucleotides, the CDR3 is TGTGCCAGCAGCTGGTGGGACAGGAGGAATGAGCAGTTCTTC. This chain joins TRBV7-2 and TRBJ2-1, with 8 bases identical to TRBD1. With 4 bases clipped from V and 7 bases from J, the junction kept 6 bases outside the gene matches. Germline CDR1 reads SGHTA; CDR2 reads FQGNSA. The CDR3 extends over 14 amino acids. The full variable domain, completed using reference TRBV7-2 and TRBJ2-1, is GAGVSQSPSNKVTEKGKDVELRCDPISGHTALYWYRQSLGQGLEFLIYFQGNSAPDKSGLPSDRFSAERTGGSVSTLTIQRTQQEDSAVYLCASSWWDRRNEQFFGPGTRLTVL.

This clone was seen just once. The genes are TRBV29-1 and TRBJ2-3, with 7 bases matching TRBD1. V trimming: 1 base; J trimming: 2 bases; junction bases outside the gene matches: 9. In germline, CDR1 is SQVTM, CDR2 ANQGSEA. The CDR3 is made up of 16 amino acids. DNA of the CDR3: TGCAGCGTTGAAGCCGGGACAGCATTTTACACAGATACGCAGTATTTT. Amino acids: CSVEAGTAFYTDTQYF.